A selection of T cell receptor beta chains follows, all from one sample in a study of T cells in Graves' hyperthyroidism and ophthalmopathy. TCRdb analysed the multiplex PCR reads with MiXCR anew, one entry per CDR3 protein. The data contain fewer than 650,000 distinct CDR3 sequences, roughly 14% of them singletons. What was sequenced was blood. These receptors came from a woman aged 40 to 49 with Graves' ophthalmopathy. Each CDR3 is given with its conserved first and last residue. The D gene is left open where the match is weak. Expanded clones are given a class, and other clones once, few, many or no size at all.

d_gene,abundance,j_gene,v_gene,CDR3aa,CDR3nt
-,many,TRBJ2-2,TRBV7-8,CASSPPRNTGELFF,TGTGCCAGCAGCCCCCCCAGGAACACCGGGGAGCTGTTTTTT
TRBD1,-,TRBJ2-7,TRBV20-1,CSAKDRVFSYEQYF,TGCAGTGCCAAAGACAGGGTGTTTAGCTACGAGCAGTACTTC
TRBD2,-,TRBJ2-7,TRBV27,CATPIGSGSSYEQYF,TGTGCCACCCCTATTGGGAGCGGGAGCTCCTACGAGCAGTACTTC
TRBD1,many,TRBJ2-7,TRBV7-9,CASSGTGLGEQYF,TGTGCCAGCAGCGGGACAGGGTTGGGTGAGCAGTACTTC
-,-,TRBJ1-2,TRBV18,CASSPRMQSNSNYGYTF,TGTGCCAGCTCACCACGAATGCAGTCAAATTCTAACTATGGCTACACCTTC
TRBD1,many,TRBJ2-3,TRBV30,CAWGDREGDTQYF,TGTGCCTGGGGGGACAGGGAAGGAGATACGCAGTATTTT
-,many,TRBJ2-7,TRBV7-2,CASSLHGGSYEQYF,TGTGCCAGCAGCTTGCATGGGGGGTCCTACGAGCAGTACTTC
-,-,TRBJ1-5,TRBV19,CASSIDPWQPQHF,TGTGCCAGTAGTATAGATCCTTGGCAGCCCCAGCATTTT
TRBD2,once,TRBJ2-5,TRBV5-1,CASSLGVREGGETQYF,TGCGCCAGCAGCTTGGGAGTACGGGAGGGCGGAGAGACCCAGTACTTC
TRBD2,many,TRBJ2-7,TRBV28,CASSAGTSGKHEQYF,TGTGCCAGCAGTGCCGGGACTAGCGGGAAACACGAGCAGTACTTC
TRBD1,-,TRBJ2-5,TRBV6-2/TRBV6-3,CASSYPGQGLETQYF,TGTGCCAGCAGTTATCCGGGACAGGGGTTGGAGACCCAGTACTTC